The 6 T cell receptor beta chains listed next were all sequenced from one sample in a study of blood T cells in healthy people across ages. PCR was performed a second time for about 7 to 11 cycles using a sample-barcoded 5' primer and a J-beta primer mix. TCRdb processed the 5' RACE reads anew with MiXCR; each CDR3 protein has one entry. The sample carries around 940,000 distinct CDR3 sequences, roughly half recorded once. Sequenced sample: blood. These receptor sequences come from an older woman in good health.

This rearrangement joins TRBV6-1 to TRBJ2-3; a weak D match, TRBD2 (6 bases). The CDR3 consists of 16 residues. V shed 7 bases and J shed 1 base, with 18 bases lying between them. Germline V CDR1 and CDR2: MNHNS, SASEGT. The CDR3 DNA reads TGTGCCAGCACCGTGGGTAGCGGAGAGGGCACAGATACGCAGTATTTT. This gives the protein CASTVGSGEGTDTQYF.

The gene calls are TRBV6-2 or TRBV6-3 and TRBJ2-3; unclear D gene. The ends were cut back, 5 bases at V and 0 bases at J, with 12 bases in the middle. The CDR3 has 15 residues. Germline values: CDR1 MNHEY, CDR2 SVGEGT. CDR3 region: CASSSSFLSTDTQYF. The CDR3 DNA follows: TGTGCCAGCAGTAGCAGCTTCCTTAGCACAGATACGCAGTATTTT.

Note on this clonotype: With a much larger clone just one base away, this may be a read error. V is TRBV29-1 and J is TRBJ2-1; D is unclear. Near its end, the DNA agrees better with TRBJ2-7, so the J call may be wrong. This CDR3 region has 12 residues. Germline assignment: CDR1 SQVTM and CDR2 ANQGSEA. Written as DNA, the CDR3 is TGCAGCGCTCGTGGGCAGCCGGATGAGCAGTACTTC. It codes for CSARGQPDEQYF.

This clonotype was detected a few times. The gene calls are TRBV20-1 and TRBJ1-2; 8 nucleotides line up with TRBD1. J was trimmed by 2 bases and V by 4 bases; bases with no gene match: 9. Germline CDR1 reads DFQATT; CDR2 reads SNEGSKA (reference sequence). The CDR3 runs 15 residues. The CDR3 sequence is CSAKSSDRANYGYTF. The CDR3 DNA follows: TGCAGTGCTAAGAGTTCGGACAGGGCCAACTATGGCTACACCTTC.

V is TRBV29-1 and J is TRBJ2-7, with 14 bases aligning to TRBD2. Germline CDR1 reads SQVTM; CDR2 reads ANQGSEA. The CDR3 has 12 amino acids. V gave up 6 bases and J gave up 8 bases; unmatched junction bases: 3. This CDR3 is CSVGTSGSQQYF. The CDR3 DNA sequence: TGCAGCGTAGGGACTAGCGGGAGCCAGCAGTACTTC.

This chain connects TRBV12-3 or TRBV12-4 to TRBJ1-4; D is possibly TRBD1 (6 bases). Trimming took 5 bases from V and 8 from J, leaving 18 bases between them. The CDR3 loop spans 15 amino acids. Here the CDR3 reads CASSPRGGGLEKLFF. CDR3 DNA: TGTGCCAGCAGTCCCAGGGGAGGGGGGTTGGAAAAACTGTTTTTT.